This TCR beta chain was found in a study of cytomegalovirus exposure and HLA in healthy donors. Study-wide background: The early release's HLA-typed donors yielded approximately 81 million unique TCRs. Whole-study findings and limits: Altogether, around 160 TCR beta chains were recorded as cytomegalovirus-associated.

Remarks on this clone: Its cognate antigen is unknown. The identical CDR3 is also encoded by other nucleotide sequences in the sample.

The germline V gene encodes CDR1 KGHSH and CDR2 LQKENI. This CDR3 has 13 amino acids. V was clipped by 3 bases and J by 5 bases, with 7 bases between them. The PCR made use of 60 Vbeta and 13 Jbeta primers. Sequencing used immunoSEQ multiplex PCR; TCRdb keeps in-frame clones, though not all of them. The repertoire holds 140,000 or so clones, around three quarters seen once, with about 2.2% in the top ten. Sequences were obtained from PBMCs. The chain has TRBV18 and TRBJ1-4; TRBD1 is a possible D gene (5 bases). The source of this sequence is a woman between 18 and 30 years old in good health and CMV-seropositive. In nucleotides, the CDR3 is TGTGCCAGCTCACCGGGACTGAATGAAAAACTGTTTTTT. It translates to CASSPGLNEKLFF.